This T cell receptor beta chain is from a study of T-cell reconstitution after alpha-beta-depleted transplantation in children. Only a few counts were recorded for this clonotype. Germline CDR1 and CDR2: MGHRA and YSYEKL. J was trimmed by 10 bases and V by 1 base; bases with no gene match: 22. The CDR3 is 21 amino acids. TCRbeta library preparation incorporated unique molecular identifiers. One entry per CDR3 protein, called by TCRdb with MiXCR from the PCR reads. This sample has a few hundred thousand distinct CDR3 sequences, with 10% found just once. The receptor comes from a human donor who donated a stem cell graft to a child with acute lymphoblastic leukemia. The starting material was PBMCs from the stem cell graft donor, obtained from the stem cell graft. The chain combines TRBV4-1 with TRBJ2-1; 13 nucleotides align to TRBD2. This CDR3 is CASSQGGIVGAGTSGDKEQFF. DNA for the CDR3: TGCGCCAGCAGCCAAGGGGGGATAGTTGGGGCCGGGACTAGCGGGGATAAAGAGCAGTTCTTC.